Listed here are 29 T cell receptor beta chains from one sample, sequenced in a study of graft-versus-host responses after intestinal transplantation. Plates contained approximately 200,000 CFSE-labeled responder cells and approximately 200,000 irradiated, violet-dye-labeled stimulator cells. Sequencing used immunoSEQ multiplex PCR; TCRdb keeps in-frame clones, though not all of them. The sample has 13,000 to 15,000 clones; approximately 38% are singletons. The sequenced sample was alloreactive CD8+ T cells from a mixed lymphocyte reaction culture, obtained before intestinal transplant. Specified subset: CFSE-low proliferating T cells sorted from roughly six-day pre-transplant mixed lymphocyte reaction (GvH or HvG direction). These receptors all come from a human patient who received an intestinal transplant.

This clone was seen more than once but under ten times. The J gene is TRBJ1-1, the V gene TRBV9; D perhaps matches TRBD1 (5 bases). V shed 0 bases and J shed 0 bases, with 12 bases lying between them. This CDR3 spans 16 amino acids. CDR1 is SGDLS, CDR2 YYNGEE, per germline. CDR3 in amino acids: CASSVAPPQVNTEAFF. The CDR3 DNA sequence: TGTGCCAGCAGCGTAGCCCCTCCACAGGTGAACACTGAAGCTTTCTTT.

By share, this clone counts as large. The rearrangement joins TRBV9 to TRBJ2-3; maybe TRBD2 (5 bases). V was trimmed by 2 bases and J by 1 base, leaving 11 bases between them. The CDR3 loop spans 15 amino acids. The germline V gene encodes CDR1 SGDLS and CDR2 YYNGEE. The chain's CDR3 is CASSVYSGGTDTQYF. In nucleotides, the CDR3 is TGTGCCAGCAGCGTGTACAGCGGAGGCACAGATACGCAGTATTTT.

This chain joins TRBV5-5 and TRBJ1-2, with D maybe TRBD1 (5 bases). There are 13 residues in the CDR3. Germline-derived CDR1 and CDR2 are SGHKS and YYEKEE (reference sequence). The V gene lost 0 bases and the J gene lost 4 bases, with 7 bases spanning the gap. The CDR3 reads CASSLEQAYGYTF. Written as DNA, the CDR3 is TGTGCCAGCAGCTTGGAACAGGCCTATGGCTACACCTTC.

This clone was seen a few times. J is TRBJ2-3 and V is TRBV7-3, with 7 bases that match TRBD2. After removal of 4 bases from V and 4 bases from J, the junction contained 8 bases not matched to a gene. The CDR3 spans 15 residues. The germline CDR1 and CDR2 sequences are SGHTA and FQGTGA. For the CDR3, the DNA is TGTGCCAGCAGCTCCTCTGGCGGGAGCGCAGATACGCAGTATTTT. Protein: CASSSSGGSADTQYF.

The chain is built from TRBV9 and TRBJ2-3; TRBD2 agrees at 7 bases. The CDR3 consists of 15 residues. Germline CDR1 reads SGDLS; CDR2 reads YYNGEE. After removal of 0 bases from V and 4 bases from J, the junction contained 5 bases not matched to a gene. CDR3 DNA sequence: TGTGCCAGCAGCGTAGACAGCGGGGAGGCAGATACGCAGTATTTT. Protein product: CASSVDSGEADTQYF.

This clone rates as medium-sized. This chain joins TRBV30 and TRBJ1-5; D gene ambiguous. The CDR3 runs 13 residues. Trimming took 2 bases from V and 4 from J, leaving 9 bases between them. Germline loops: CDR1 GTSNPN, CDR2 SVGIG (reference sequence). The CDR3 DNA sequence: TGTGCCTGGAGTTCCACTTCGAATCAGCCCCAGCATTTT. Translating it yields CAWSSTSNQPQHF.

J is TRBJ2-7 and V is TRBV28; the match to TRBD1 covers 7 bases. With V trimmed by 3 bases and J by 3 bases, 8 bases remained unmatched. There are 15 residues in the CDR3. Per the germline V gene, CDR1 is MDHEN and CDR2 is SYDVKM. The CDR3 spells CASSFTGDVGYEQYF. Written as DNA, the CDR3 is TGTGCCAGCAGTTTTACAGGGGACGTTGGCTACGAGCAGTACTTC.

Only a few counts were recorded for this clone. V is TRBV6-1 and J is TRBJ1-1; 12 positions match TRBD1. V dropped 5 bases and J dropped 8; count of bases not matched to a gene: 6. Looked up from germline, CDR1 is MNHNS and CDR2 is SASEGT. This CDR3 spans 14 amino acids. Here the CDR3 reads CASSLGTGGSEAFF. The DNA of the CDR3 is TGTGCCAGCAGTTTGGGGACAGGGGGCTCGGAAGCTTTCTTT.

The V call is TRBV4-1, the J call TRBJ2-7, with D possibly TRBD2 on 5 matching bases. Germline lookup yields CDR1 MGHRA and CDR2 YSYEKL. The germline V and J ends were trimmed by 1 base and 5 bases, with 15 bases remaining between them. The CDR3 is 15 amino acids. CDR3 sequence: CASSQGLDPGNEQYF. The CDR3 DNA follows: TGCGCCAGCAGCCAAGGGCTGGACCCCGGGAACGAGCAGTACTTC.

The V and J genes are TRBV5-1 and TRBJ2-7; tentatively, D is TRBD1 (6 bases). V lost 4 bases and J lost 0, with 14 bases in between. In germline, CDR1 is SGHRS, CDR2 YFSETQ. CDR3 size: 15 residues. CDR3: CASSLYPDSSYEQYF. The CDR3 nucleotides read TGCGCCAGCAGCCTGTATCCGGACAGCTCCTACGAGCAGTACTTC.

The CDR3, as DNA: TGTGCCAGCAGTTGGACAGGGAATACGGGCTACGAGCAGTACTTC. This gives the protein CASSWTGNTGYEQYF. The chain carries TRBV27 and TRBJ2-7, with 8 nucleotides matching TRBD1. This CDR3 is built from 15 residues. Trimming took 4 bases from V and 3 from J; bases not matched to a gene: 8. Germline values: CDR1 MNHEY, CDR2 SMNVEV (reference sequence).

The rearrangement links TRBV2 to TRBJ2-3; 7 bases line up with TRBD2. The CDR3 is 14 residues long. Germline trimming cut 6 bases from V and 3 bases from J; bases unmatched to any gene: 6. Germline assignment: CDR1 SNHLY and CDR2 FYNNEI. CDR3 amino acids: CASRSGGRTDTQYF. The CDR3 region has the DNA TGTGCCAGCAGGTCGGGGGGACGGACAGATACGCAGTATTTT.

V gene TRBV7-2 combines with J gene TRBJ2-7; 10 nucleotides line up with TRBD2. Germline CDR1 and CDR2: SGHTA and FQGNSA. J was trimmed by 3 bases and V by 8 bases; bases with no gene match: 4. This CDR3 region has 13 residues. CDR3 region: CASEGTSDYEQYF. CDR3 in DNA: TGTGCCAGCGAAGGGACTAGCGACTACGAGCAGTACTTC.

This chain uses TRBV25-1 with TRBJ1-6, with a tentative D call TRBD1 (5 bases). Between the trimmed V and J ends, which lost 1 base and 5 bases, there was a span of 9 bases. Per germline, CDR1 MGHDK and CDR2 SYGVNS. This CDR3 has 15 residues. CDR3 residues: CASSESGGDNSPLHF. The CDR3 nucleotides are TGTGCCAGCAGTGAATCTGGAGGGGATAATTCACCCCTCCACTTT.

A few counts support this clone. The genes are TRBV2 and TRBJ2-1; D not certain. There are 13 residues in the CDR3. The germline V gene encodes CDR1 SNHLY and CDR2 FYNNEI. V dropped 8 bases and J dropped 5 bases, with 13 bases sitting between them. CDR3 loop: CASFRPTHNEQFF. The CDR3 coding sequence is TGTGCCAGCTTCAGGCCGACGCACAATGAGCAGTTCTTC.

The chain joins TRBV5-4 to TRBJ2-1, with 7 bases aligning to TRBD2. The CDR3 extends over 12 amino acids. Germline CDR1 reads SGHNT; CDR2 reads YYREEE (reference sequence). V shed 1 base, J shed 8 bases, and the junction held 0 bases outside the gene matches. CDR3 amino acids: CASSLTSDEQFF. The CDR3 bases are TGTGCCAGCAGCTTGACTAGCGATGAGCAGTTCTTC.

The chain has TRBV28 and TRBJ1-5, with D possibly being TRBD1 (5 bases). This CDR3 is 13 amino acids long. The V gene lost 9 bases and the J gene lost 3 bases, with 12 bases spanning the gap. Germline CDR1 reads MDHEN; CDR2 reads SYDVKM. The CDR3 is CASTTGYNQPQHF. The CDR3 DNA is TGTGCCAGTACAACAGGTTACAATCAGCCCCAGCATTTT.

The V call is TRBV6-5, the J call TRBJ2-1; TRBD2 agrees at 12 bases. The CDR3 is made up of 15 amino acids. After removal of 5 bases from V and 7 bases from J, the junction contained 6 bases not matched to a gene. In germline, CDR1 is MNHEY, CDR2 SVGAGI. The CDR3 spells CASSLAGGKVNEQFF. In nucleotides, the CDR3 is TGTGCCAGCAGTCTAGCGGGAGGGAAAGTGAATGAGCAGTTCTTC.

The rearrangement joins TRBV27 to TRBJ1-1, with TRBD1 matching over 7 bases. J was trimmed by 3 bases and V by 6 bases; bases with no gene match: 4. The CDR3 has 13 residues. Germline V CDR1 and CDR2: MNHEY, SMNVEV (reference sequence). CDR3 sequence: CASRITGDTEAFF. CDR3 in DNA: TGTGCCAGCAGGATCACAGGGGACACTGAAGCTTTCTTT.

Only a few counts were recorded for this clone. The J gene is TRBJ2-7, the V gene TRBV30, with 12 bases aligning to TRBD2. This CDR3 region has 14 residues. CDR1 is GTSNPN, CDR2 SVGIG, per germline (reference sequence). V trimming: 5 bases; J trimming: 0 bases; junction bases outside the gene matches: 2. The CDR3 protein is CAWASGRASYEQYF. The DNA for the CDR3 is TGTGCCTGGGCTAGCGGGAGGGCCTCCTACGAGCAGTACTTC.

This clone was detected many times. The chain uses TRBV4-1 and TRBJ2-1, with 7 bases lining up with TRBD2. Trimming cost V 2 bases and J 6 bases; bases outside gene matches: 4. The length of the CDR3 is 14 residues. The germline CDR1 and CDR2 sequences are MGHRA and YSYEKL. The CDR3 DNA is TGCGCCAGCAGCCAAAGACTAGCTGGCAATGAGCAGTTCTTC. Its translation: CASSQRLAGNEQFF.

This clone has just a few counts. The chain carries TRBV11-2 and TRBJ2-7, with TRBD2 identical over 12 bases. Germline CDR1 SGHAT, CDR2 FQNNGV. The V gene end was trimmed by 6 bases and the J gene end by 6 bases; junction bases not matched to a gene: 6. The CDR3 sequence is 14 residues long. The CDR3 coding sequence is TGTGCCAGCAGGACTAGCGGGAGCCCCATCGAGCAGTACTTC. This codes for CASRTSGSPIEQYF.

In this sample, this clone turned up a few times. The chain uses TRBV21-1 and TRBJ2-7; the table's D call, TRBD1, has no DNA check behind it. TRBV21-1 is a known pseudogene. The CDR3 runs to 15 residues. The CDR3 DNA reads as TGTGCCAGCAGCAAGGACAGATTTTTATCCTACGAGCAGTACTTC. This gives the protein CASSKDRFLSYEQYF.

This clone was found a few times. CDR3 in DNA: TGCGCCAGCACCCGGGACAGGGGATATAAAAGCAATCAGCCCCAGCATTTT. It is translated as CASTRDRGYKSNQPQHF. This chain connects TRBV10-1 to TRBJ1-5; 10 bases are a match to TRBD1. There are 17 residues in the CDR3. Germline V gene sequence: CDR1 WNHNN, CDR2 SYGVQD (reference sequence). J lost 1 base, V lost 7 bases, and 10 bases had no gene match.

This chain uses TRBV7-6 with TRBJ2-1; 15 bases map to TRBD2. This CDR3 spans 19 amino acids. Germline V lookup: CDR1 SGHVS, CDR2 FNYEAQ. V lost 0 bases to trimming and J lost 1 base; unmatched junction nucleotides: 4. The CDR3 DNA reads TGTGCCAGCAGCTTAGCGGGCGGACTAGCGGGAGGGTCCTACAATGAGCAGTTCTTC. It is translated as CASSLAGGLAGGSYNEQFF.

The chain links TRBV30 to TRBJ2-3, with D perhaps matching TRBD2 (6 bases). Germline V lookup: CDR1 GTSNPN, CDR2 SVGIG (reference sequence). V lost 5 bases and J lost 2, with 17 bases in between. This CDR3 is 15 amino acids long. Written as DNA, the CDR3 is TGTGCCTGGGGTCAGGTAGCGGCTCCCACAGATACGCAGTATTTT. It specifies CAWGQVAAPTDTQYF.

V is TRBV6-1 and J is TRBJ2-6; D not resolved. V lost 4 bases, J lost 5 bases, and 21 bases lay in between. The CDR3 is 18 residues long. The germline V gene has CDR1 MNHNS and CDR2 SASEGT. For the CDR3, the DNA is TGTGCCAGCAGTGTGAAGATCTTATCACAAAGTCGGGCCAACGTCCTGACTTTC. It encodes CASSVKILSQSRANVLTF.

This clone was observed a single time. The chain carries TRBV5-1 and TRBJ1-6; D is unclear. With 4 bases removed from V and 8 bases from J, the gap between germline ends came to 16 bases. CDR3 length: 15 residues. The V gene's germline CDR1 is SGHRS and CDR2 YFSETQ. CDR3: CASSHTRSSYSPLHF. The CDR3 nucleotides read TGCGCCAGCAGCCACACCAGGTCGAGCTATTCACCCCTCCACTTT.

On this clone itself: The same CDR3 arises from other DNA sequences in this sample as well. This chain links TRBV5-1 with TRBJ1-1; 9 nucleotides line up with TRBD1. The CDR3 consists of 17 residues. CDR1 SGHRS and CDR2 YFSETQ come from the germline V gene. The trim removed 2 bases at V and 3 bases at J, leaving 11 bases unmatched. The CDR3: CASSLTIYRGPDTEAFF. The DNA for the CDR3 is TGCGCCAGCAGCTTAACGATTTACAGGGGGCCGGACACTGAAGCTTTCTTT.